This TCR beta chain emerged from a study of cytomegalovirus exposure and HLA in healthy donors. PCR was performed using 60 Vbeta and 13 Jbeta primers. TCRdb keeps only in-frame clones here, not all; method: immunoSEQ multiplex PCR. This repertoire shows fewer than 200,000 clones, approximately 75% found once; its top ten account for less than 1.6%. The germline V gene encodes CDR1 SGHRS and CDR2 YFSETQ. This CDR3 contains 13 residues. Deletions cut 0 bases from V and 5 bases from J, with 7 bases between. Sequencing was carried out using PBMCs. The clonotype comes from a girl aged 5 to 17 in good health and CMV-seronegative. The J gene is TRBJ2-3, the V gene TRBV5-1; no reliable D call. CDR3 nucleotides: TGCGCCAGCAGCTTGGACTTGAAAGATACGCAGTATTTT. The encoded protein is CASSLDLKDTQYF.